The rows below give T cell receptor beta chains drawn from one sample of a study of cytomegalovirus exposure and HLA in healthy donors. Clones were sequenced by immunoSEQ multiplex PCR, and TCRdb holds only the in-frame ones, with some missing. The sample records roughly 190,000 clones, almost 75% being singletons. Sequencing used PBMCs. Source of these receptors: a woman in her thirties in good health and CMV-seropositive. Each CDR3 is given without its conserved first and last residue. The order of the fields is D gene, V gene, J gene, CDR3 protein. The D gene is left open where the match is weak.

>TRBD1|TRBV4-1|.
ASSQGRQGPYEQY
>.|TRBV7-9|TRBJ1-5
ASSSGGSNQPQH
>.|TRBV5-1|TRBJ2-5
ASSLTGTQETQY
>TRBD2|TRBV5-4|TRBJ2-7
ASSLAGTRGLGEQY
>TRBD1|TRBV10-2|TRBJ2-7
ASSGGTGVHEQY
>.|TRBV6-1|.
ASSAEPSYEQY
>.|TRBV4-1|TRBJ2-1
ASSQGPARASYNEQF
>TRBD2|TRBV28|TRBJ2-1
ASKEGAIAGGPSSYNEQF
>TRBD1|TRBV6-5|TRBJ2-4
ASSTGGGMGQY
>.|TRBV28|TRBJ1-1
ATIRGFGVGTEAF
>.|TRBV11-2|TRBJ2-1
ASSPGAYNEQF
>TRBD2|TRBV29-1|TRBJ2-3
SVEVSGDTQY
>.|TRBV27|TRBJ2-1
ASSIASGEQF
>.|TRBV4-1|TRBJ2-7
ASSQGGRGEQY
>.|TRBV5-6|TRBJ1-1
ASSWGRGNTEAF
>.|TRBV14|TRBJ2-7
ASSPTREHEQY
>.|TRBV5-1|TRBJ2-2
ASTSPVSGPGELF
>TRBD1|TRBV4-1|TRBJ2-7
ASSQAGTGGYEQY
>.|TRBV27|TRBJ1-3
ASSFRGGYSGNTIY
>.|TRBV5-1|TRBJ2-7
ASSLDSTYEQY
>.|TRBV29-1|TRBJ1-2
SVGRVANYGYT
>TRBD1|TRBV11-2|TRBJ1-5
ASSLVRGKMGQPQH
>.|TRBV11-3|TRBJ2-1
ASSPGLYNEQF
>.|TRBV28|TRBJ2-7
ASSSLFSSSYEQY
>.|TRBV6-5|TRBJ2-7
ASSEDRRASEQY
>TRBD1|TRBV6-5|TRBJ1-1
ASSSPGQGNTEAF
>TRBD2|TRBV27|TRBJ2-1
ASSPLGLAAEQF
>TRBD2|TRBV7-6|TRBJ2-7
ASSSGLAGSYEQY
>.|TRBV7-2|TRBJ2-2
ASSLGLETGELF
>.|TRBV2|TRBJ2-2
ASSTTSSELF
>.|TRBV6-6|TRBJ2-5
ASGGAVGLETQY
>TRBD2|TRBV6-1|TRBJ2-1
AGSGGTSYNEQF
>TRBD1|TRBV28|TRBJ2-1
ASSTKGQNFNEQF
>.|TRBV5-1|TRBJ2-1
ASSLAGARNGIYNEQF
>.|TRBV2|TRBJ2-1
ASSERTTQYNEQF
>.|TRBV19|TRBJ2-1
ASSIGTYNEQF
>.|TRBV6-6|TRBJ2-7
ASSPQAQIAYEQY
>.|TRBV6-5|TRBJ2-1
ASWRDRDNEQF
>TRBD2|TRBV2|TRBJ2-5
ASRRAGSQETQY
>TRBD2|TRBV6-1|TRBJ2-3
ASSVGGRADTQY
>TRBD2|TRBV6-1|TRBJ2-7
ASTRRERGRYEQY
>.|TRBV7-2|TRBJ1-1
ASSFRQNKAF
>TRBD1|TRBV19|TRBJ1-1
ASSPWGTGERGEAF
>TRBD1|TRBV10-3|TRBJ1-2
AISRQGAIVGRGYT
>.|TRBV7-9|TRBJ1-1
ASSPDRFQNTEAF
>TRBD1|TRBV12-5|TRBJ1-1
ASALTGGNTEAF
>TRBD2|TRBV5-4|TRBJ2-7
ASSLEAGTYEQY
>.|TRBV4-2|TRBJ1-2
ASSTPINYGYT
>.|TRBV28|TRBJ2-7
ASSLLLEEQY
>.|TRBV6-1|TRBJ1-1
ASSLAVEGTEAF
>TRBD1|TRBV7-2|TRBJ2-7
AEDRGGTGNIYEQY
>TRBD1|TRBV9|TRBJ1-2
ASRVGGGTGANYGYT